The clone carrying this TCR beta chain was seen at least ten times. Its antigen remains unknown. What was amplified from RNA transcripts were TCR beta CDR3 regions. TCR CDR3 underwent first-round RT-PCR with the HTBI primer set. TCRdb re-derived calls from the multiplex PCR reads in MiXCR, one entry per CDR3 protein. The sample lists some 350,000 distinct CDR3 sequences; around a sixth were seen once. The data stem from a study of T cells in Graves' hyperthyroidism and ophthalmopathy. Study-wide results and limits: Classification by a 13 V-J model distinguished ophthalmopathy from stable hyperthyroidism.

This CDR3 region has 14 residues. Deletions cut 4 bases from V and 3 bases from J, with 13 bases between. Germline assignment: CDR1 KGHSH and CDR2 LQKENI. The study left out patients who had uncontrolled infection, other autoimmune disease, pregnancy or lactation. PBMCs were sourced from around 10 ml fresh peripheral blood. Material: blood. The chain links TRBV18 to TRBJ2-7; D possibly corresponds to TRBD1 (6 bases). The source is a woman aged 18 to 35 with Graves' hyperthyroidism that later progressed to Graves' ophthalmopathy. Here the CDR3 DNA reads TGTGCCAGCTCACTCCGGACAGTGCGCTACGAGCAGTACTTC. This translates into CASSLRTVRYEQYF.